These T cell receptor beta chains were read from a single sample in a study of cytomegalovirus exposure and HLA in healthy donors. Assay: immunoSEQ multiplex PCR; the TCRdb copy retains only in-frame clones and omits some. The table lists more than 85,000 clones, around 96% of them singletons. Sequencing was performed on PBMCs. Source of these receptors: a young woman in good health and CMV-seronegative. Each CDR3 is given with its conserved first and last residue.

V gene	J gene	CDR3 protein
TRBV7-9	TRBJ2-3	CASSSLVVGGGTDTQYF
TRBV5-1	TRBJ2-7	CASRERTDSYEQYF
TRBV5-4	TRBJ2-1	CASSWSSYNEQFF
TRBV7-2	TRBJ2-5	CASSLAGGETQYF
TRBV6-1	TRBJ1-5	CASRQGPGVIGPQHF
TRBV4-2	TRBJ2-1	CASSQGAGGPYNEQFF
TRBV11-2	TRBJ2-3	CASSRSGGPADTQYF
TRBV18	TRBJ2-7	CASSPGQGTSYEQYF
TRBV7-2	TRBJ2-7	CASSLVEGSDEQYF
TRBV5-1	TRBJ1-4	CASSMDSFLEKLFF
TRBV5-1	TRBJ2-5	CASSLAGETQYF
TRBV19	TRBJ2-7	CASSRDREYEQYF